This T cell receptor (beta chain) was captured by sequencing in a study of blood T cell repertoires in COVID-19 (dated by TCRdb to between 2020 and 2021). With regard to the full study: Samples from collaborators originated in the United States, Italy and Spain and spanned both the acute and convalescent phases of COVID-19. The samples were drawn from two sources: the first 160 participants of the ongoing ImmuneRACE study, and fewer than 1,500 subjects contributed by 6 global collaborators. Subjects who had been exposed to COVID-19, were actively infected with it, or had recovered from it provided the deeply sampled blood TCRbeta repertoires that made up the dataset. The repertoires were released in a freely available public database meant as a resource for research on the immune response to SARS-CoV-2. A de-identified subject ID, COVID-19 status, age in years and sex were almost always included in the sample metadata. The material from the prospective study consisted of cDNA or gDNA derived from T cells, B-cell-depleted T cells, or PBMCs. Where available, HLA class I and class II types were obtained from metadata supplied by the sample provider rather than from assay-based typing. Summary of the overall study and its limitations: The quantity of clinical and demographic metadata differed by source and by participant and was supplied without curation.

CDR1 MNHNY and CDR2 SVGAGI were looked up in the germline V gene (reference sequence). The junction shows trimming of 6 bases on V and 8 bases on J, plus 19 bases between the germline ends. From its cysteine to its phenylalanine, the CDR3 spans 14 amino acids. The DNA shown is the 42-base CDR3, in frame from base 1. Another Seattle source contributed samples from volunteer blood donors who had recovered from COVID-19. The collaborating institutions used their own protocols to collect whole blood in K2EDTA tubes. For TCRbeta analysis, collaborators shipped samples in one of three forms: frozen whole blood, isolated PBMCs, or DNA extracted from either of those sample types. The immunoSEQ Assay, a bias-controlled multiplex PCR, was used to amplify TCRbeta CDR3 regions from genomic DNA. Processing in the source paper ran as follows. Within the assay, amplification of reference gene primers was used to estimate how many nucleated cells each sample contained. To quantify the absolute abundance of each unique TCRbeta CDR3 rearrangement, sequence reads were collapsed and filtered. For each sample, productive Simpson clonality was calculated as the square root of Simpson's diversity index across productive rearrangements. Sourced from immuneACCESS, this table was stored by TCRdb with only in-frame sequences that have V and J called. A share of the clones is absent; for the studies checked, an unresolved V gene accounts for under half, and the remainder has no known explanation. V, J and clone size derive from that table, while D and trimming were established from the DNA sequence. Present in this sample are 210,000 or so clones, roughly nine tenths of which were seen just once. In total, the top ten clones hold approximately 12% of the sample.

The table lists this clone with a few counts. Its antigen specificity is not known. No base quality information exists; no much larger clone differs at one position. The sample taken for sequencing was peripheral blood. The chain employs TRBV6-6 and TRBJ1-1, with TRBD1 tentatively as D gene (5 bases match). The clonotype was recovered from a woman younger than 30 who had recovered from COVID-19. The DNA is TGTGCCAGCAGCATAGCCGGGGGGGAATTGGAAGCTTTCTTT. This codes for CASSIAGGELEAFF.